This record covers a single TCR beta chain. This record belongs to a study of blood T cell repertoires in COVID-19. Study-level information: Acute-phase and convalescent COVID-19 samples originated in the United States, Italy and Spain.

Trimming shortened V by 3 bases and J by 5 bases, and 4 bases separated the two germline ends. Germline CDR1 and CDR2: ENHRY and SYGVKD. The CDR3 length is 11 residues. TCRdb's copy holds only in-frame clones and misses some; the assay was immunoSEQ multiplex PCR. The sample includes just over 300,000 clones, about nine tenths seen only once; the top ten take more than 8.5%. Sequencing input: PBMCs or T cells enriched from blood (not recorded which). The origin of this receptor is a woman younger than 30 who had recovered from COVID-19. The rearrangement uses TRBV10-3 and TRBJ2-5; D ambiguous. The CDR3 sequence is CAISDLETQYF. The CDR3 coding sequence is TGTGCCATCAGTGATCTGGAGACCCAGTACTTC.